These T cell receptor beta chains were read from a single sample in a study of T cells after yellow fever vaccination. TCRdb re-called the 5' RACE reads through MiXCR, storing one row per CDR3 protein. The sample gives under 550,000 distinct CDR3 sequences, around a fifth of which show up once; about a sixth is in the top ten. The material was PBMCs, obtained approximately 20 days after the first yellow fever vaccination. The receptors stem from a man aged 18-30 years who received the YFV17D yellow fever vaccine. The CDR3 runs from the conserved cysteine through the conserved F or W. Each record gives: J gene, V gene, CDR3 length, D gene, clone size, CDR3 protein, CDR3 DNA. A D gene is named only where the DNA matches it firmly. Where a row states a size, it is once, few, many or the class of an expanded clone; other rows omit it.

TRBJ1-2 | TRBV6-1 | 18 | - | few | CASSELVFGGALGYGYTF | TGTGCCAGCAGTGAATTAGTATTCGGTGGGGCCCTTGGCTATGGCTACACCTTC
TRBJ2-5 | TRBV29-1 | 16 | TRBD2 | many | CSVEDLHRGDFWHQYF | TGCAGCGTTGAAGATCTCCATCGGGGGGACTTCTGGCACCAGTACTTC
TRBJ1-1 | TRBV29-1 | 14 | - | - | CSSPEVGANTEAFF | TGCAGCTCCCCGGAGGTGGGGGCCAACACTGAAGCTTTCTTT
TRBJ1-4 | TRBV12-3/TRBV12-4 | 12 | - | - | CASTATFEKLFF | TGTGCCAGCACCGCGACTTTTGAAAAACTGTTTTTT
TRBJ2-3 | TRBV7-2 | 14 | TRBD1 | few | CASSGGQGVDTQYF | TGTGCCAGCAGCGGCGGACAGGGGGTTGATACGCAGTATTTT
TRBJ2-5 | TRBV27 | 16 | - | - | CASSLSDGGPFGAQYF | TGTGCCAGCAGTTTATCAGACGGGGGGCCCTTTGGGGCCCAGTACTTC
TRBJ1-2 | TRBV12-3/TRBV12-4 | 12 | - | few | CASSLAWDGYTF | TGTGCCAGCAGTTTAGCTTGGGATGGCTACACCTTC
TRBJ1-2 | TRBV10-3 | 13 | - | few | CAISEPPGYGYTF | TGTGCCATCAGTGAGCCCCCTGGTTATGGCTACACCTTC
TRBJ2-1 | TRBV5-1 | 18 | TRBD2 | few | CASSSVSIRSSGYNEQFF | TGCGCCAGCAGCTCTGTCTCGATTAGGTCTAGCGGTTACAATGAGCAGTTCTTC
TRBJ2-3 | TRBV20-1 | 16 | - | few | CSAKEFQGAAGDTQYF | TGCAGTGCCAAGGAATTCCAGGGCGCTGCAGGGGATACGCAGTATTTT
TRBJ1-1 | TRBV7-8 | 13 | - | few | CASSTDRDTEAFF | TGTGCCAGCAGTACGGACAGAGACACTGAAGCTTTCTTT
TRBJ1-6 | TRBV20-1 | 13 | - | few | CSARAESNSPLHF | TGCAGTGCTAGAGCGGAGAGTAATTCACCCCTCCACTTT
TRBJ2-3 | TRBV5-1 | 13 | - | - | CASSEQVGDTQYF | TGCGCCAGCAGCGAGCAGGTTGGAGATACGCAGTATTTT
TRBJ2-2 | TRBV7-8 | 15 | - | many | CASSFRGVNTGELFF | TGTGCCAGCAGCTTCAGGGGAGTAAATACCGGGGAGCTGTTTTTT
TRBJ2-1 | TRBV6-5 | 15 | - | - | CASSLGQRPYNEQFF | TGTGCCAGCAGTTTAGGACAGCGCCCCTACAATGAGCAGTTCTTC
TRBJ2-1 | TRBV4-2 | 15 | - | many | CASSDPGQPNNEQFF | TGTGCCAGCAGCGATCCGGGACAACCCAACAATGAGCAGTTCTTC
TRBJ2-5 | TRBV4-3 | 15 | TRBD2 | few | CASSRREGVQETQYF | TGCGCCAGCAGCCGCCGGGAGGGGGTTCAAGAGACCCAGTACTTC
TRBJ1-2 | TRBV12-3/TRBV12-4 | 14 | - | - | CASSFVGVGYGYTF | TGTGCCAGCAGCTTCGTGGGGGTTGGCTATGGCTACACCTTC
TRBJ1-5 | TRBV19 | 14 | TRBD1 | - | CASSQRDRAQPQHF | TGTGCCAGTAGTCAAAGGGACAGGGCCCAGCCCCAGCATTTT
TRBJ1-1 | TRBV4-3 | 16 | - | few | CASLETWGTMNTEAFF | TGCGCCAGCCTAGAGACATGGGGTACGATGAACACTGAAGCTTTCTTT
TRBJ2-7 | TRBV4-3 | 16 | TRBD2 | - | CASSQGTSGDSYEQYF | TGCGCCAGCAGCCAGGGGACTAGCGGAGACTCCTACGAGCAGTACTTC
TRBJ1-3 | TRBV5-4 | 14 | TRBD1 | few | CASSWDSSGNTIYF | TGTGCCAGCAGCTGGGACAGCTCTGGAAACACCATATATTTT
TRBJ2-3 | TRBV20-1 | 15 | TRBD2 | few | CSASRLAFSTDTQYF | TGCAGTGCTTCTAGACTAGCGTTTTCCACAGATACGCAGTATTTT
TRBJ1-6 | TRBV5-1 | 14 | TRBD1 | many | CASSLGDSLRPLHF | TGCGCCAGCAGCTTGGGGGACAGTTTAAGGCCCCTCCACTTT
TRBJ1-5 | TRBV20-1 | 14 | TRBD1 | - | CSASRTGAGGPQHF | TGCAGTGCTAGTCGGACAGGGGCAGGTGGGCCCCAGCATTTT
TRBJ1-1 | TRBV4-1 | 15 | - | few | CASSRGSSGNTEAFF | TGCGCCAGCAGCCGTGGGAGTTCAGGAAACACTGAAGCTTTCTTT
TRBJ1-1 | TRBV3-1 | 13 | - | - | CASSQVSRPEAFF | TGTGCCAGCAGCCAAGTAAGTAGGCCTGAAGCTTTCTTT
TRBJ1-5 | TRBV15 | 12 | - | many | CATSIQDQPQHF | TGTGCCACCAGCATTCAGGATCAGCCCCAGCATTTT
TRBJ2-3 | TRBV20-1 | 12 | - | few | CSARWSGDTQYF | TGCAGTGCTAGATGGAGCGGGGATACGCAGTATTTT
TRBJ1-4 | TRBV18 | 13 | - | - | CASSRAENEKLFF | TGTGCCAGCTCCCGGGCAGAGAATGAAAAACTGTTTTTT
TRBJ2-7 | TRBV23-1 | 13 | - | few | CATESVPPGEQYF | TGCGCCACCGAGTCGGTGCCCCCGGGGGAGCAGTACTTC
TRBJ2-7 | TRBV20-1 | 15 | TRBD1 | - | CSARGVKGQSYEQYF | TGCAGTGCTAGAGGGGTTAAGGGACAGAGCTACGAGCAGTACTTC
TRBJ2-4 | TRBV5-6 | 14 | TRBD1 | - | CASGTESAKNIQYF | TGTGCCAGCGGGACAGAATCGGCCAAAAACATTCAGTACTTC
TRBJ1-1 | TRBV19 | 15 | - | many | CASCSPTASNTEAFF | TGTGCCAGTTGTAGTCCGACAGCATCGAACACTGAAGCTTTCTTT
TRBJ2-3 | TRBV29-1 | 15 | TRBD2 | - | CSVVLAGGSTDTQYF | TGCAGCGTTGTATTAGCGGGGGGAAGCACAGATACGCAGTATTTT
TRBJ2-1 | TRBV6-5 | 16 | - | - | CASSYPVQFSYNEQFF | TGTGCCAGCAGTTATCCGGTACAGTTCTCCTACAATGAGCAGTTCTTC
TRBJ1-1 | TRBV14 | 18 | TRBD1 | few | CASSRRDRGKSSNTEAFF | TGTGCCAGCAGCCGGAGGGACAGGGGGAAATCATCGAACACTGAAGCTTTCTTT
TRBJ1-1 | TRBV3-1 | 14 | - | - | CASSQAKVNTEAFF | TGTGCCAGCAGCCAGGCCAAGGTGAACACTGAAGCTTTCTTT
TRBJ2-1 | TRBV20-1 | 17 | - | - | CSARNLYSPGSYNEQFF | TGCAGTGCCCGAAATTTATACAGTCCGGGCTCCTACAATGAGCAGTTCTTC
TRBJ2-7 | TRBV12-3/TRBV12-4 | 13 | - | - | CASRTLGAYEQYF | TGTGCCAGCAGAACCTTGGGGGCCTACGAGCAGTACTTC
TRBJ2-5 | TRBV12-5 | 13 | - | few | CASGLIGGETQYF | TGTGCTAGTGGTTTGATTGGGGGAGAGACCCAGTACTTC
TRBJ2-2 | TRBV27 | 16 | - | few | CASSFFTGAGTGELFF | TGTGCCAGCAGTTTTTTTACAGGGGCGGGAACCGGGGAGCTGTTTTTT
TRBJ2-1 | TRBV20-1 | 15 | - | few | CSAIPPGIGVDEQFF | TGCAGTGCCATACCTCCCGGCATTGGGGTAGATGAGCAGTTCTTC
TRBJ2-1 | TRBV12-3/TRBV12-4 | 16 | TRBD1 | once | CASSLAGQVPYNEQFF | TGTGCCAGCAGTTTAGCGGGACAGGTGCCCTACAATGAGCAGTTCTTC
TRBJ2-1 | TRBV20-1 | 12 | - | - | CSAKRSYNEQFF | TGCAGTGCTAAACGGTCCTACAATGAGCAGTTCTTC
TRBJ2-4 | TRBV6-2/TRBV6-3 | 16 | - | few | CASSEARSLAKNIQYF | TGTGCCAGCAGTGAGGCTCGCAGTCTAGCCAAAAACATTCAGTACTTC
TRBJ1-1 | TRBV5-5 | 12 | - | few | CASSLGPVEAFF | TGTGCCAGCAGCTTAGGGCCAGTAGAAGCTTTCTTT
TRBJ1-1 | TRBV7-9 | 15 | - | - | CAAGVSAASSTEAFF | TGTGCCGCGGGGGTCTCAGCCGCGTCTAGTACTGAAGCTTTCTTT
TRBJ1-5 | TRBV10-3 | 14 | TRBD1 | few | CATSSGQGDQPQHF | TGTGCCACCTCATCAGGACAGGGAGATCAGCCCCAGCATTTT
TRBJ2-7 | TRBV4-1 | 14 | TRBD1 | - | CASSQKDRAYEQYF | TGCGCCAGCAGCCAAAAGGACAGGGCGTACGAGCAGTACTTC
TRBJ1-1 | TRBV5-4 | 16 | - | many | CASTQGNSNMNTEAFF | TGTGCCAGCACCCAGGGGAACAGCAACATGAACACTGAAGCTTTCTTT
TRBJ1-1 | TRBV12-3/TRBV12-4 | 14 | - | many | CASSSRRTNTEAFF | TGTGCCAGCAGTTCTCGGCGAACGAACACTGAAGCTTTCTTT
TRBJ2-1 | TRBV6-2/TRBV6-3 | 12 | - | - | CASSYQWPEQFF | TGTGCCAGCAGTTACCAGTGGCCCGAGCAGTTCTTC
TRBJ1-1 | TRBV6-5 | 11 | - | few | CASSHKREAFF | TGTGCCAGCAGTCACAAACGAGAAGCTTTCTTT
TRBJ2-7 | TRBV29-1 | 14 | - | - | CSYRDPREPYEQYF | TGCAGTTACCGGGACCCTCGGGAACCCTACGAGCAGTACTTC
TRBJ2-5 | TRBV24-1 | 15 | - | few | CATSEGGAGEETQYF | TGTGCCACCAGTGAGGGGGGCGCGGGGGAAGAGACCCAGTACTTC
TRBJ2-2 | TRBV12-3/TRBV12-4 | 14 | - | - | CASSPAGVHGELFF | TGTGCCAGCAGTCCGGCAGGGGTACACGGGGAGCTGTTTTTT
TRBJ1-2 | TRBV24-1 | 13 | TRBD1 | - | CATSGTGTYGYTF | TGTGCCACCAGTGGGACAGGGACCTATGGCTACACCTTC
TRBJ2-2 | TRBV10-3 | 16 | - | few | CAISAGTAVNTGELFF | TGTGCCATCAGTGCCGGGACCGCCGTAAACACCGGGGAGCTGTTTTTT
TRBJ2-1 | TRBV5-4 | 15 | TRBD1 | - | CASSLGQGLNNEQFF | TGTGCCAGCAGCTTGGGACAGGGGTTGAACAATGAGCAGTTCTTC